These 5 T cell receptor beta chains were sequenced from one sample in a study of CD8 T cells in ankylosing spondylitis. TCRdb ran MiXCR on the 5' RACE reads and lists one entry per CDR3 protein. The top ten clones hold roughly 13% of a sample with about 350,000 distinct CDR3 sequences, 20% to 25% of them seen once. Sequencing was carried out using blood, either unsorted or a sorted T cell fraction (not recorded which). The receptors come from a male donor with ankylosing spondylitis or in good health (not recorded which).

CDR3 amino acids: CASSPGGGKHNEQFF. CDR3 bases: TGCGCCAGCAGCCCCGGGGGGGGGAAGCACAATGAGCAGTTCTTC. The chain carries TRBV4-1 and TRBJ2-1, with TRBD2 matching 8 bases. This CDR3 has 15 amino acids. Germline-derived CDR1 and CDR2 are MGHRA and YSYEKL. Trimming at V came to 4 bases and at J to 5 bases, leaving 7 bases not matched to a gene.

V is TRBV12-3 or TRBV12-4 and J is TRBJ2-7; D remains ambiguous. The CDR3 runs to 17 residues. Trimming shortened V by 4 bases and J by 2 bases, and 21 bases separated the two germline ends. The DNA for the CDR3 is TGTGCCAGCAGTTCACTCCCCTCGGACGGAGTCCCCTACGAGCAGTACTTC. Translating gives CASSSLPSDGVPYEQYF.

The rearrangement links TRBV12-3 or TRBV12-4 to TRBJ2-1, with D tentatively TRBD2 (5 bases). The CDR3 totals 13 residues. Trimming stripped 7 bases from V and 7 bases from J, with 14 bases between. This CDR3 reads CASTSWENNEQFF. The CDR3 DNA follows: TGTGCCAGCACCTCCTGGGAGAATAATGAGCAGTTCTTC.

The chain combines TRBV24-1 with TRBJ1-5; D gene uncertain. This CDR3 comprises 13 residues. Trimming cost V 1 base and J 0 bases, with 0 bases left between them. Germline CDR1 is KGHDR and CDR2 is SFDVKD. The CDR3 bases are TGTGCCACCAGTGATTTTAGCAATCAGCCCCAGCATTTT. Translation: CATSDFSNQPQHF.

This clonotype occurred a few times. The chain links TRBV19 to TRBJ2-7; TRBD1 matches 9 bases. This CDR3 contains 14 residues. Germline-derived CDR1 and CDR2 are LNHDA and SQIVND (reference sequence). Germline trimming cut 3 bases from V and 5 bases from J; bases unmatched to any gene: 5. The CDR3 sequence is CASSMGQGGNEQYF. The CDR3 DNA reads TGTGCCAGTAGTATGGGACAGGGAGGCAACGAGCAGTACTTC. The full variable domain, completed using reference TRBV19 and TRBJ2-7, is DGGITQSPKYLFRKEGQNVTLSCEQNLNHDAMYWYRQDPGQGLRLIYYSQIVNDFQKGDIAEGYSVSREKKESFPLTVTSAQKNPTAFYLCASSMGQGGNEQYFGPGTRLTVT.